This TCR beta chain was identified in a study of T cell responses to AZD1222 COVID-19 vaccine. Study-wide findings and caveats: No repertoire was sampled before or during the peak T cell response, only after it. The donor cohort was predominantly white British with a female majority, and clonal diversity may have been underestimated.

There are 13 residues in the CDR3. Germline assignment: CDR1 SGHTA and CDR2 FQGNSA. Trimming cost V 0 bases and J 11 bases, with 13 bases left between them. Assay used: immunoSEQ multiplex PCR; TCRdb lists only in-frame clones, some missing. This table has about 110,000 clones, about 90% appearing once. A word on this clone: Antigen: not known.

The V gene is TRBV7-2, the J gene TRBJ1-1; perhaps TRBD1 as D (5 bases). The clonotype was recovered from an adult in good health. The sequenced sample was peripheral blood, obtained on day 0 of AZD1222 vaccination. CDR3: CASSLAPGRGAFF. Written as DNA, the CDR3 is TGTGCCAGCAGCTTAGCCCCAGGGCGGGGGGCTTTCTTT.